This T cell receptor beta chain was recorded in a study of Graves' ophthalmopathy and Graves' hyperthyroidism. The authors amplified TCR beta CDR3 regions, and they did so from RNA transcripts for repertoire sequencing. The authors performed first-round RT-PCR with HTBI primers and then a second-round multiplex PCR. One entry per CDR3 protein results from TCRdb running MiXCR on the multiplex PCR reads. Found here are approximately 1.2 million distinct CDR3 sequences, about 35% of them singletons; the top ten hold 11%. This clonotype was observed at least ten times. The germline V gene encodes CDR1 LNHDA and CDR2 SQIVND (reference sequence). The germline V and J ends were trimmed by 3 bases and 5 bases, with 13 bases remaining between them. The CDR3 has 14 residues.

The receptor's source is an adult man with Graves' hyperthyroidism. This chain joins TRBV19 and TRBJ2-5; D might be TRBD1 (5 bases). The sequenced material came from peripheral blood or thyroid tissue (not recorded which). CDR3 sequence (DNA): TGTGCCAGTAGTATCGGCAGGGCGGTCGAGACCCAGTACTTC. It translates to CASSIGRAVETQYF.